This TCR beta chain was profiled in a study of shared clonotypes between healthy human individuals. General study points: Despite large depth, sorted-subset datasets appeared incompletely sequenced.

Assay used: immunoSEQ multiplex PCR; TCRdb lists only in-frame clones, some missing. This sample has some 2.3 million clones, with 90% to 95% found just once. The CDR3 runs to 15 residues. The V gene's germline CDR1 is MGHRA and CDR2 YSYEKL. Between the trimmed V and J ends, which lost 3 bases and 1 base, there was a span of 12 bases. For this clone: What it recognizes is unknown.

The chain carries TRBV4-1 and TRBJ1-1; D is unresolved. This TCR came from a man aged 18 to 35 in good health. Some clones in this sample may be carry-over from other donors' samples. The sample consisted of naive CD4+ T cells from PBMCs. Regarding subset: CD45RA+ positively selected. CDR3 in DNA: TGCGCCAGCAGCCAGACGGGTTTTGGGAACACTGAAGCTTTCTTT. This codes for CASSQTGFGNTEAFF.